The 31 T cell receptor beta chains listed next were all sequenced from one sample in a study of regulatory T cells in long-lasting Graves disease (dated by TCRdb to the early 2020s). Read against the paper, the sample's time point label means: persistent/refractory GD, antithyroid drugs over 5 years with positive TRAb. For both TCR sequencing and RNA sequencing, RNA was extracted from PBMCs using TRIzol. Receptor amplification or capture employed multiplex PCR. Sequencing was performed on an Illumina HiSeq 4000. CDR3 regions were amplified by Arm-PCR with iRepertoire HTBI primers to construct TCR beta libraries. TCRdb reworked the public reads: Q25 trimming with fastp, MiXCR clone assembly, productive beta chains retained. Each CDR3 protein appears once, grouped with its most common genes and DNA. The sample yields a few hundred thousand distinct CDR3 sequences; about 25% were counted once. The leading ten clones occupy over 25% of the sample.

This sample comprised peripheral blood mononuclear cells (PBMCs), obtained when the disease was refractory, from a patient treated with antithyroid drugs. The receptors stem from a female donor with Graves disease.

This clonotype was picked up a small number of times. The chain carries TRBV7-2 and TRBJ1-2; unclear D gene. The germline V gene has CDR1 SGHTA and CDR2 FQGNSA. Trimming stripped 4 bases from V and 4 bases from J, with 16 bases between. This CDR3 has 15 amino acids. The CDR3 is CASSSEPRIGYGYTF. In DNA, the CDR3 is TGTGCCAGCAGCTCCGAACCCAGGATCGGCTATGGCTACACCTTC.

Only a few counts were recorded for this clonotype. The chain uses TRBV6-5 and TRBJ1-3; 8 positions match TRBD1. The length of the CDR3 is 15 residues. The V gene end was trimmed by 4 bases and the J gene end by 2 bases; junction bases not matched to a gene: 4. Germline V lookup: CDR1 MNHEY, CDR2 SVGAGI. CDR3 residues: CASSSTGVAGNTIYF. CDR3 nucleotide sequence: TGTGCCAGCAGTTCGACAGGGGTGGCTGGAAACACCATATATTTT.

This rearrangement joins TRBV25-1 to TRBJ1-6; D gene unclear. This CDR3 region has 14 residues. V lost 4 bases and J lost 7, with 11 bases in between. Per germline, CDR1 MGHDK and CDR2 SYGVNS. CDR3 sequence (DNA): TGTGCCAGCAGTGGAGGCGTGGGAAATTCACCCCTCCACTTT. Translation: CASSGGVGNSPLHF.

This clonotype was recorded many times. The CDR3 protein is CASSEEVGADTQYF. The CDR3 nucleotides are TGTGCCAGCAGTGAAGAGGTTGGGGCAGATACGCAGTATTTT. The chain has TRBV2 and TRBJ2-3, with D hard to call. The CDR3 has 14 amino acids. Germline CDR1 reads SNHLY; CDR2 reads FYNNEI. The V end was cut by 1 base, the J end by 4 bases, with 9 bases between.

On this clonotype: Being one base from a much bigger clone, this may be a read error. The chain carries TRBV2 and TRBJ1-2; maybe TRBD1 (6 bases). The CDR3 has 12 amino acids. CDR1 is SNHLY and CDR2 is FYNNEI in the germline V gene. V lost 7 bases to trimming and J lost 2 bases, with 8 bases between them. This CDR3 reads CASKGENYGYTF. The CDR3 nucleotides read TGTGCCAGCAAGGGGGAGAACTATGGCTACACCTTC.

This clonotype came up many times. The chain joins TRBV19 to TRBJ1-2; TRBD1 matches at 7 bases. Trimming took 4 bases from V and 1 from J; bases not matched to a gene: 3. CDR3 length: 14 amino acids. Germline V lookup: CDR1 LNHDA, CDR2 SQIVND (reference sequence). In DNA form, the CDR3 reads TGTGCCAGTAGTAAAGGACAGGATAACTATGGCTACACCTTC. Translating gives CASSKGQDNYGYTF.

This clonotype was seen a handful of times. The genes are TRBV5-1 and TRBJ1-5, with D unresolved. The CDR3 is 15 amino acids. Trimming took 6 bases from V and 5 from J, leaving 18 bases between them. CDR1 is SGHRS, CDR2 YFSETQ, per germline. CDR3 in DNA: TGCGCCAGCAAGTCCCCTCGGATCAGGTATCAGCCCCAGCATTTT. Translation: CASKSPRIRYQPQHF.

As regards this clonotype: A much larger clone is a single base away; this may be a read error. Here the CDR3 DNA reads TGTGCCAGCAGTTTAGACAGGGGACCTAACTATGGCCACACCTTC. It encodes CASSLDRGPNYGHTF. This chain connects TRBV28 to TRBJ1-2, with 8 bases aligning to TRBD1. Germline CDR1 and CDR2: MDHEN and SYDVKM. The CDR3 has 15 residues.

This chain connects TRBV7-2 to TRBJ2-7, with 8 nucleotides matching TRBD1. With 5 bases clipped from V and 4 bases from J, the junction kept 7 bases outside the gene matches. Germline-derived CDR1 and CDR2 are SGHTA and FQGNSA. There are 14 residues in the CDR3. The CDR3: CASSVGQGYYEQYF. DNA of the CDR3: TGTGCCAGCAGCGTAGGACAGGGCTATTACGAGCAGTACTTC.

Regarding this clonotype: A much larger clone is a single base away; this may be a read error. The conserved final phenylalanine or tryptophan is absent from the CDR3, which likely points to a read error. This sequence joins TRBV2 and TRBJ1-1, with 9 bases identical to TRBD1. The V gene's germline CDR1 is SNHLY and CDR2 FYNNEI. CDR3 length equals 14 residues. V was pared by 3 bases and J by 4 bases, with 3 bases of the junction left unmatched. The CDR3 is CASSERGQGTEAFL. The CDR3 nucleotides are TGTGCCAGCAGTGAGAGGGGACAGGGCACTGAAGCTTTCCTT.

This clonotype was picked up many times. J is TRBJ2-7 and V is TRBV28, with D possibly matching TRBD2 (6 bases). The CDR3 contains 15 residues. Per the germline V gene, CDR1 is MDHEN and CDR2 is SYDVKM. Trimming stripped 8 bases from V and 2 bases from J, with 19 bases between. CDR3 nucleotide sequence: TGTGCCAGCTTCGGGACGCTTACTAGCACCTACGAGCAGTACTTC. Translated: CASFGTLTSTYEQYF.

The V call is TRBV4-1, the J call TRBJ2-7; 12 nucleotides match TRBD2. CDR3 length: 15 amino acids. Germline V gene data show CDR1 as MGHRA and CDR2 as YSYEKL. Trimming took 1 base from V and 2 from J; bases not matched to a gene: 0. The CDR3 bases are TGCGCCAGCAGCCAAGGACTAGCGGGGGCCTACGAGCAGTACTTC. Protein product: CASSQGLAGAYEQYF.

This clonotype was detected ten times or more. The genes are TRBV6-1 and TRBJ2-2; 8 positions agree with TRBD1. CDR3 size: 15 residues. V lost 7 bases, J lost 0 bases, and 4 bases stayed unmatched. The V gene's germline CDR1 is MNHNS and CDR2 SASEGT. The CDR3 coding sequence is TGTGCCAGCACTAGACAGGGGACGAACACCGGGGAGCTGTTTTTT. Residues: CASTRQGTNTGELFF.

To note about this clonotype: Possible read error: a much larger clone is one base away. V is TRBV28 and J is TRBJ1-1, with D unclear. This CDR3 spans 12 amino acids. From germline, CDR1 is MDHEN and CDR2 SYDVKM. CDR3 nucleotides: TGTGCCTGCAGTTCTATACAGAAAGAAGCTTTCTTT. It codes for CACSSIQKEAFF.

This clonotype appeared many times. The rearrangement uses TRBV12-3 or TRBV12-4 and TRBJ2-7; D is unclear. The CDR3 has 13 residues. Trimming shortened V by 6 bases and J by 1 base, and 10 bases separated the two germline ends. The CDR3 reads CASSTMVSYEQYF. CDR3 bases: TGTGCCAGCAGCACTATGGTTTCCTACGAGCAGTACTTC.

The V gene is TRBV5-5, the J gene TRBJ1-1; 7 nucleotides line up with TRBD1. With V trimmed by 3 bases and J by 5 bases, 4 bases remained unmatched. CDR3 length: 13 residues. The germline CDR1 and CDR2 sequences are SGHKS and YYEKEE (reference sequence). The CDR3 loop is CASSSLTGTEAFF. Written as DNA, the CDR3 is TGTGCCAGCAGCTCGCTGACAGGGACTGAAGCTTTCTTT. Supplemented by reference TRBV5-5 and TRBJ1-1, the full variable domain reads DAGVTQSPTHLIKTRGQQVTLRCSPISGHKSVSWYQQVLGQGPQFIFQYYEKEERGRGNFPDRFSARQFPNYSSELNVNALLLGDSALYLCASSSLTGTEAFFGQGTRLTVV.

The rearrangement uses TRBV6-1 and TRBJ2-5; D might be TRBD1 or TRBD2, each matching 5 bases. Trimming shortened V by 7 bases and J by 4 bases, and 28 bases separated the two germline ends. From germline, CDR1 is MNHNS and CDR2 SASEGT. This CDR3 comprises 18 residues. Written as DNA, the CDR3 is TGTGCCAGCACCCCACGAAAGGGGACCAAGAGAGGCGGAGAGACCCAGTACTTC. Amino acid sequence: CASTPRKGTKRGGETQYF.

The chain uses TRBV20-1 and TRBJ1-4; D unresolved. The CDR3 sequence is 14 residues long. Looked up from germline, CDR1 is DFQATT and CDR2 is SNEGSKA (reference sequence). V was shortened by 5 bases and J by 1 base, with 11 bases between the two germline ends. This CDR3 is CSAPLPGTNEKLFF. The CDR3 DNA sequence: TGCAGTGCTCCCTTACCGGGAACTAATGAAAAACTGTTTTTT.

This clonotype was observed many times. The gene calls are TRBV9 and TRBJ2-5, with a possible D match to TRBD2 (5 bases). Per germline, CDR1 SGDLS and CDR2 YYNGEE. Trimming removed 0 bases from V and 5 bases from J, with 5 bases in between. This CDR3 comprises 12 residues. The CDR3 is CASSVAGETQYF. The CDR3 DNA reads TGTGCCAGCAGCGTAGCGGGGGAGACCCAGTACTTC.

The chain couples TRBV2 to TRBJ1-1; tentative D call: TRBD1 (6 bases). The V end was cut by 6 bases, the J end by 4 bases, with 15 bases between. Looked up from germline, CDR1 is SNHLY and CDR2 is FYNNEI. This CDR3 comprises 14 residues. The CDR3, as DNA: TGTGCCAGCAGAGTTCGGGGGGCTGGCACTGAAGCTTTCTTT. Translated: CASRVRGAGTEAFF.

This clonotype was observed a handful of times. This sequence joins TRBV6-2 or TRBV6-3 and TRBJ2-2; possibly TRBD1 or TRBD2 for D (5 bases each). The CDR3 contains 17 residues. Trimming pared 1 base from V and 4 bases from J, leaving 16 bases between. Germline CDR1 is MNHEY and CDR2 is SVGEGT. CDR3 in amino acids: CASSYWDGNFGTGELFF. The CDR3, as DNA: TGTGCCAGCAGTTACTGGGACGGCAACTTCGGCACCGGGGAGCTGTTTTTT.

This clonotype has more than one count but fewer than ten. The chain links TRBV20-1 to TRBJ1-2; D is ambiguous. Germline CDR1 is DFQATT and CDR2 is SNEGSKA (reference sequence). Between the trimmed V and J ends, which lost 1 base and 5 bases, there was a span of 2 bases. The CDR3 spans 10 residues. The CDR3 reads CSARAYGYTF. The CDR3, as DNA: TGCAGTGCTAGAGCGTATGGCTACACCTTC.

The DNA of the CDR3 is TGTGCCAGCAGTGATGTGCAGGGGGCTTACGAGCAGTACTTC. This sequence encodes CASSDVQGAYEQYF. The chain links TRBV2 to TRBJ2-5, with 8 bases identical to TRBD1. Matching the DNA end better, TRBJ2-7 makes the J call doubtful. This CDR3 contains 14 residues. The germline CDR1 and CDR2 sequences are SNHLY and FYNNEI.

This clonotype occurred many times. The chain recombines TRBV12-3 or TRBV12-4 with TRBJ1-4; 7 bases align to TRBD1. The CDR3 loop spans 13 amino acids. V lost 6 bases, J lost 7 bases, and 5 bases stayed unmatched. CDR3 amino acids: CASSLTGIEKLFF. CDR3 nucleotide sequence: TGTGCCAGCAGCTTGACAGGGATTGAAAAACTGTTTTTT.

As for this clonotype: A much larger clone lies a single base off, so this may be a read error. In nucleotides, the CDR3 is TGTGCCAGCAGCCCCCGGACTAGCGGCCAAGAGACCCAGTACTTC. This sequence encodes CASSPRTSGQETQYF. The gene calls are TRBV7-2 and TRBJ2-5; 10 bases align to TRBD2. Germline V gene sequence: CDR1 SGHTA, CDR2 FQGNSA. V lost 5 bases and J lost 1; bases outside the gene matches: 4. CDR3 length: 15 amino acids.

CDR3 sequence: CASSQDGAGVTYEQYF. CDR3 bases: TGCGCCAGCAGCCAAGATGGTGCAGGCGTCACCTACGAGCAGTACTTC. The V gene is TRBV4-3, the J gene TRBJ2-7; D gene ambiguous. Trimming stripped 0 bases from V and 2 bases from J, with 14 bases between. Germline CDR1 and CDR2: LGHNA and YSLEER. The CDR3 length is 16 residues.

The chain joins TRBV29-1 to TRBJ2-5, with 12 bases lining up with TRBD2. The germline V gene encodes CDR1 SQVTM and CDR2 ANQGSEA. V gave up 6 bases and J gave up 4 bases; unmatched junction bases: 9. The CDR3 spans 15 residues. The CDR3 is CSVETSGSLSETQYF. CDR3 bases: TGCAGCGTCGAGACTAGCGGGAGTCTTTCAGAGACCCAGTACTTC.

The chain links TRBV20-1 to TRBJ1-2, with TRBD1 identical over 7 bases. The V segment lost 4 bases and the J segment 0 bases; nucleotides outside the gene matches: 5. Germline CDR1 is DFQATT and CDR2 is SNEGSKA (reference sequence). CDR3 length: 14 amino acids. The DNA for the CDR3 is TGCAGTGCTAAAACAGGGGCTTCTAACTATGGCTACACCTTC. This codes for CSAKTGASNYGYTF.

This clonotype has only a few counts. The junction departs from the called germline gene at one end, perhaps through a read error. The chain uses TRBV7-7 and TRBJ2-5; a possible D gene is TRBD2 (5 bases). The CDR3 length is 16 residues. Germline CDR1 is SSHAT and CDR2 is FNYEAQ (reference sequence). The CDR3 nucleotides read TGTTCCAGCAGCAAAAAATTGAGCGGCCAGCAAGAGACCCAGTACTTC. Amino acids: CSSSKKLSGQQETQYF.

This clonotype was seen at least ten times. V is TRBV7-3 and J is TRBJ1-1, with 9 nucleotides matching TRBD1. This CDR3 has 13 amino acids. The junction had 3 bases not matched to a gene; V was cut back by 5 bases and J by 5 bases. Germline loops: CDR1 SGHTA, CDR2 FQGTGA. Here the CDR3 reads CASSQQGATEAFF. The CDR3 DNA sequence: TGTGCCAGCAGCCAACAGGGGGCAACTGAAGCTTTCTTT. The full variable domain, with the rest looked up from reference TRBV7-3 and TRBJ1-1, is GAGVSQTPSNKVTEKGKYVELRCDPISGHTALYWYRQSLGQGPEFLIYFQGTGAADDSGLPNDRFFAVRPEGSVSTLKIQRTERGDSAVYLCASSQQGATEAFFGQGTRLTVV.

This sequence joins TRBV7-2 and TRBJ1-2; D not resolved. This CDR3 region has 12 residues. The V end lost 5 bases, the J end lost 4 bases, and 8 bases lay between the germline ends. The V gene's germline CDR1 is SGHTA and CDR2 FQGNSA. DNA for the CDR3: TGTGCCAGCAGCACGGAGGTCTATGGCTACACCTTC. Translation: CASSTEVYGYTF.